The rows below give T cell receptor beta chains drawn from one sample of a study of T cell responses to AZD1222 COVID-19 vaccine. Clones were sequenced by immunoSEQ multiplex PCR, and TCRdb holds only the in-frame ones, with some missing. Among about 180,000 clones listed, around 90% were seen once. The material sequenced was peripheral blood, taken 28 days after the second AZD1222 dose. All receptors come from an adult who received the AZD1222 COVID-19 vaccine. Each CDR3 is given with its conserved first and last residue. The order of the fields is J gene, V gene, clone size, D gene, CDR3 DNA, CDR3 protein. D genes are given only for firm matches. Expanded clones get a size class; other rows say once, few or many, or leave the size out.

>TRBJ2-1|TRBV28|-|-
TGTGCCAGCAGTTCCCCCAGGGAAAGGCTGAGCTCCTACAATGAGCAGTTCTTC
CASSSPRERLSSYNEQFF
>TRBJ2-7|TRBV23-1|-|-
TGCGCCCCGGGGAAGGGGGTTTACTACGAGCAGTACTTC
CAPGKGVYYEQYF
>TRBJ2-7|TRBV7-2|-|-
TGTGCCAGCAGCTTAGCCCGGGGGCCCTACGAGCAGTACTTC
CASSLARGPYEQYF
>TRBJ2-3|TRBV5-4|-|-
TGTGCCAGCAGCGCTACTGGGGGCCCCGCAGATACGCAGTATTTT
CASSATGGPADTQYF
>TRBJ1-2|TRBV2|-|-
TGTGCCAGCAGTACGGGACGGAACTATGGCTACACCTTC
CASSTGRNYGYTF
>TRBJ2-4|TRBV6-5|-|-
TGTGCCAGTCGGGATTTGGGGGACACTGGAATTCAGTACTTC
CASRDLGDTGIQYF
>TRBJ2-3|TRBV5-8|-|TRBD2
TGTGCCAGCAGCTCGACTCAGACTAGCGGGGGTACAGATACGCAGTATTTT
CASSSTQTSGGTDTQYF
>TRBJ1-6|TRBV9|-|-
TGTGCCAGCAGCCTGGGACACAGTAATTCACCCCTCCACTTT
CASSLGHSNSPLHF
>TRBJ2-7|TRBV7-3|-|TRBD1
TGTGCCAGCAGCCCAACAGGGGGGTACGAGCAGTACTTC
CASSPTGGYEQYF
>TRBJ2-3|TRBV6-2/TRBV6-3|once|TRBD2
TGTGCCAGCAGTTACCCGTCTTTGTTTAGCGGGGTAAGGACAGATACGCAGTATTTT
CASSYPSLFSGVRTDTQYF
>TRBJ2-1|TRBV7-8|-|-
TGTGCCAGCAGCTCCCCAGCGAGGTCAAAAGAGCAGTTCTTC
CASSSPARSKEQFF
>TRBJ1-4|TRBV19|-|TRBD1
TGTGCCAGTAGGACGACAGGGGATGGTGAAAAACTGTTTTTT
CASRTTGDGEKLFF
>TRBJ1-2|TRBV19|-|-
TGTGCCAGTAGTAGGCCCGCTGGATCTAACTATGGCTACACCTTC
CASSRPAGSNYGYTF
>TRBJ1-2|TRBV12-2|once|-
TGTGCAAGTATTAGTCCCGACAGGGAGGGCTATGGCTACACCTTC
CASISPDREGYGYTF
>TRBJ2-5|TRBV20-1|-|-
TGCAGTGCTAGTCCGGGACACCCTCAAGAGACCCAGTACTTC
CSASPGHPQETQYF
>TRBJ1-2|TRBV10-3|-|TRBD1
TGTGCCATCAGGGGGACAGGGACGAACTATGGCTACACCTTC
CAIRGTGTNYGYTF
>TRBJ2-1|TRBV14|-|TRBD2
TGTGCCAGCAGCCGCTCCGGGACTAGCAATGAGCAGTTCTTC
CASSRSGTSNEQFF
>TRBJ1-3|TRBV6-2/TRBV6-3|-|-
TGTGCCAGCAGCAGGGGATCTGGAAACACCATATATTTT
CASSRGSGNTIYF
>TRBJ1-2|TRBV6-5|-|TRBD1
TGTGCCAGCAAGGCTACAGGGGCGGGCGGCTACACCTTC
CASKATGAGGYTF
>TRBJ2-7|TRBV4-2|-|TRBD1
TGTGCCAGCAGCACGGGACAGGGAATATCCTACGAGCAGTACTTC
CASSTGQGISYEQYF
>TRBJ1-2|TRBV5-8|-|TRBD1
TGTGCCAGCAGCCGGACAGGGGGGTATGGCTACACCTTC
CASSRTGGYGYTF
>TRBJ2-7|TRBV29-1|once|TRBD1
TGCAGCGTTGAGACAGGGGGCCGCAACGAGCAGTACTTC
CSVETGGRNEQYF
>TRBJ2-7|TRBV30|-|-
TGTGCCTGGAGCGCCGATCCCTACGAGCAGTACTTC
CAWSADPYEQYF
>TRBJ1-1|TRBV7-3|once|-
TGTGCCAGCAGCTTAACGTTTGCAGATAGAGCTTTCTTT
CASSLTFADRAFF
>TRBJ2-1|TRBV5-1|few|TRBD2
TGCGCCAGCAGCTTGTCTGCGGGAGGGCCGAGTGAGCAGTTCTTC
CASSLSAGGPSEQFF
>TRBJ2-2|TRBV24-1|-|TRBD1
TGTGCCACCAGTGACTCCGGGACAGGGGCCGGGGAGCTGTTTTTT
CATSDSGTGAGELFF
>TRBJ1-2|TRBV30|-|-
TGTGCCTGGAACGGCTACACCTTC
CAWNGYTF
>TRBJ2-2|TRBV7-8|-|TRBD2
TGTGCCAGCAGCTTAGTTGTCGGGGTGGCGGGAGTGGTAGCCGGGGAGCTGTTTTTT
CASSLVVGVAGVVAGELFF
>TRBJ1-5|TRBV6-2/TRBV6-3|-|-
TGTGCCAGCAGTATACACCAGGGGCGAAATCAGCCCCAGCATTTT
CASSIHQGRNQPQHF